The 8 T cell receptor beta chains listed next were all sequenced from one sample in a study of siplizumab effects on memory and regulatory T cells. Repertoires were generated with immunoSEQ multiplex PCR, while TCRdb's copy carries only in-frame clones and drops some. The sample lists more than 85,000 clones; 85% to 90% were seen once. Sequenced input: CD4+ T cells sorted from blood. The source is a human donor in good health.

The J gene is TRBJ2-1, the V gene TRBV9; weak D call: TRBD2 (6 bases). V lost 4 bases and J lost 4, with 15 bases in between. Germline CDR1 and CDR2: SGDLS and YYNGEE. The CDR3 covers 15 residues. As DNA, the CDR3 is TGTGCCAGCAGCTTCTCCGGGGCGGGGTACAATGAGCAGTTCTTC. Encoded protein: CASSFSGAGYNEQFF.

The CDR3, as DNA: TGTGCCAGCTCAGAACAGGGGGCGGACACTGAAGCTTTCTTT. Protein sequence: CASSEQGADTEAFF. The rearrangement links TRBV18 to TRBJ1-1; 9 bases fit TRBD1. The CDR3 is made up of 14 amino acids. Germline V gene lookup returns CDR1 KGHSH and CDR2 LQKENI. Germline trimming cut 5 bases from V and 3 bases from J; bases unmatched to any gene: 4.

The CDR3 protein is CASSQDLGSSYNEQFF. CDR3 DNA sequence: TGCGCCAGCAGCCAAGATCTCGGGAGCTCCTACAATGAGCAGTTCTTC. The chain uses TRBV4-3 and TRBJ2-1, with D possibly matching TRBD2 (6 bases). V was trimmed by 0 bases and J by 0 bases, leaving 9 bases between them. This CDR3 has 16 amino acids. Germline V gives CDR1 LGHNA, CDR2 YSLEER.

V gene TRBV7-2 combines with J gene TRBJ2-7, with a weak D call TRBD2 (6 bases). The CDR3 runs to 15 residues. V shed 5 bases and J shed 3 bases, with 17 bases lying between them. The V gene's germline CDR1 is SGHTA and CDR2 FQGNSA. The CDR3 DNA reads TGTGCCAGCAGCCCTAGGGTGGGGACTGGCTACGAGCAGTACTTC. Its translation is CASSPRVGTGYEQYF.

The gene calls are TRBV30 and TRBJ1-5, with D maybe TRBD1 (5 bases). CDR3 length equals 18 residues. Germline V lookup: CDR1 GTSNPN, CDR2 SVGIG (reference sequence). With 0 bases removed from V and 3 bases from J, the gap between germline ends came to 21 bases. CDR3 DNA sequence: TGTGCCTGGAGTGTAAGTGGTCGGGGGGACCCTTCCAATCAGCCCCAGCATTTT. Translating it yields CAWSVSGRGDPSNQPQHF.

The genes are TRBV9 and TRBJ2-7, with D unclear. The V gene's germline CDR1 is SGDLS and CDR2 YYNGEE. Trimming shortened V by 0 bases and J by 4 bases, and 14 bases separated the two germline ends. CDR3 length: 15 amino acids. CDR3 sequence reads: CASSVGNPTQYEQYF. The DNA for the CDR3 is TGTGCCAGCAGCGTAGGGAATCCTACCCAATACGAGCAGTACTTC.

CDR3 sequence reads: CASSDPKTSGRLETQYF. The CDR3 DNA reads TGTGCCAGTAGTGACCCTAAGACTAGCGGGAGGTTGGAGACCCAGTACTTC. The chain uses TRBV19 and TRBJ2-5; 13 bases line up with TRBD2. This CDR3 comprises 17 residues. Unmatched junction bases numbered 11, after V lost 5 bases and J lost 5 bases. Germline V gene data show CDR1 as LNHDA and CDR2 as SQIVND (reference sequence).

V is TRBV25-1 and J is TRBJ2-1, with TRBD2 matching over 11 bases. The CDR3 extends over 18 amino acids. CDR1 and CDR2 (germline): MGHDK, SYGVNS. Trimming removed 5 bases from V and 0 bases from J; junction bases left unmatched: 9. CDR3 sequence (DNA): TGTGCCAGCAGTAAACCGGGTAGCGGGAGGGTCTCCTACAATGAGCAGTTCTTC. Translating it yields CASSKPGSGRVSYNEQFF.